What follows is one TCR beta chain and its context. The data were produced by immunoSEQ multiplex PCR, yet TCRdb's version contains in-frame clones alone and is incomplete. The sample lists 250,000 to 300,000 clones; around 85% were seen once. This sample was included in a study of blood T cell repertoires in COVID-19. Sequenced sample: peripheral blood. The TCR sequence derives from a man in his fifties or sixties with active or convalescent COVID-19.

The chain's CDR3 is CASRGHVNQPQHF. In nucleotides, the CDR3 is TGTGCCAGCAGGGGGCACGTCAATCAGCCCCAGCATTTT. The rearrangement joins TRBV28 to TRBJ1-5; tentatively, D is TRBD1 (5 bases). The CDR3 totals 13 residues. In germline, CDR1 is MDHEN, CDR2 SYDVKM. Trimming took 6 bases from V and 3 from J, leaving 9 bases between them.